There are a few counts of the clone carrying this T cell receptor (beta chain). The sample is drawn from a study of T-cell memory formation after mild COVID-19. TCRdb reprocessed the 5' RACE reads with MiXCR, giving one entry per CDR3 protein. Among some 160,000 distinct CDR3 sequences, under 15% were seen once, and the ten largest hold 2.5% to 3.5%. The CDR3 contains 13 residues. The germline V gene encodes CDR1 DFQATT and CDR2 SNEGSKA (reference sequence). V was shortened by 3 bases and J by 3 bases, with 12 bases between the two germline ends. The sequence came from a man between 18 and 35 years old who had mild COVID-19 (a few samples of this study predate the infection). Cell type and time point are not known. Sequencing was carried out using PBMCs or a T cell subset sorted from them (not recorded which). The rearrangement joins TRBV20-1 to TRBJ2-7, with D possibly TRBD1 on 5 matching bases. CDR3 bases: TGCAGTGCTAGGGGGCCGACCTACTACGAGCAGTACGTC. It codes for CSARGPTYYEQYV.